These 15 T cell receptor beta chains were all obtained from the same sample, sequenced in a study of post-analysis software for immune sequencing data. Study-wide results and limits: Relative to controls, patients had 5 or 6 TRBV segments at higher frequency, with TRBV5-6, TRBV5-1 and TRBV20-1 among these.

Their target antigens are unknown. Unique molecular identifiers had been added to the TCR beta cDNA libraries. From the PCR reads, TCRdb called clonotypes with MiXCR, one entry per CDR3 protein. The profile shows about 820,000 distinct CDR3 sequences, approximately 57% of them singletons. The material sequenced was blood. These receptors were obtained from a girl between 5 and 17 years old with multiple sclerosis.

This clonotype was seen a handful of times. The rearrangement links TRBV20-1 to TRBJ2-7; tentatively, D is TRBD2 (6 bases). Germline V gene data show CDR1 as DFQATT and CDR2 as SNEGSKA (reference sequence). V was cut by 4 bases and J by 2 bases, with 12 bases left in between. The CDR3 totals 13 residues. This CDR3 reads CSATGTLAYEQYF. CDR3 in DNA: TGCAGTGCTACCGGGACTTTGGCCTACGAGCAGTACTTC.

The chain couples TRBV5-1 to TRBJ2-5, with 9 bases matching TRBD1. This CDR3 comprises 19 residues. The V segment lost 2 bases and the J segment 1 base; nucleotides outside the gene matches: 15. Germline CDR1 and CDR2: SGHRS and YFSETQ. The CDR3 reads CASSFSGTGQGGFQETQYF. The CDR3 DNA reads as TGCGCCAGCAGCTTCTCCGGGACAGGGCAGGGAGGGTTCCAAGAGACCCAGTACTTC.

The rearrangement uses TRBV12-3 or TRBV12-4 and TRBJ2-7, with 8 bases fitting TRBD1. With the DNA end fitting TRBJ2-1 better, the J assignment may be wrong. This CDR3 comprises 12 residues. The CDR3 is CASTLDRAEQFF. CDR3 sequence (DNA): TGTGCCAGCACCCTGGACAGGGCTGAGCAGTTCTTC.

The chain has TRBV2 and TRBJ1-2; D might be TRBD1 (5 bases). Trimming removed 7 bases from V and 5 bases from J, with 20 bases in between. Per the germline V gene, CDR1 is SNHLY and CDR2 is FYNNEI. This CDR3 region has 15 residues. This CDR3 is CASTPGDLPGYGYTF. The CDR3 coding sequence is TGTGCCAGCACTCCGGGGGACCTCCCGGGTTATGGCTACACCTTC.

The chain carries TRBV3-1 and TRBJ2-5, with D perhaps TRBD2 (5 bases). Germline V CDR1 and CDR2: LGHDT, YNNKEL (reference sequence). Trimming pared 4 bases from V and 4 bases from J, leaving 16 bases between. The CDR3 contains 15 residues. CDR3 nucleotide sequence: TGTGCCAGCAGCCTCGACCCCGGTGGGAGAGAGACCCAGTACTTC. Protein sequence: CASSLDPGGRETQYF.

This clonotype occurred once. The chain uses TRBV5-1 and TRBJ1-2; perhaps TRBD1 as D (5 bases). Per germline, CDR1 SGHRS and CDR2 YFSETQ. V lost 0 bases, J lost 6 bases, and 18 bases lay in between. The CDR3 spans 16 residues. CDR3 loop: CASSLVGQGGPNGYTF. Written as DNA, the CDR3 is TGCGCCAGCAGCTTGGTCGGGCAGGGAGGCCCTAATGGCTACACCTTC.

V usage is TRBV7-2 and J usage is TRBJ2-7; TRBD1 matches at 8 bases. Trimming removed 5 bases from V and 1 base from J; junction bases left unmatched: 7. Germline CDR1 and CDR2: SGHTA and FQGNSA. This CDR3 contains 15 residues. The CDR3 DNA reads TGTGCCAGCAGCCAGGGGGCCCCACGATCCTACGAGCAGTACTTC. It specifies CASSQGAPRSYEQYF.

This clonotype was found a few times. The chain is built from TRBV11-2 and TRBJ2-7, with 11 bases identical to TRBD1. The CDR3 runs 15 residues. Germline CDR1 reads SGHAT; CDR2 reads FQNNGV. J lost 5 bases, V lost 6 bases, and 9 bases had no gene match. CDR3 bases: TGTGCCAGCAGGCATACCGGGACAGGGGGTCACGAGCAGTACTTC. Protein product: CASRHTGTGGHEQYF.

There are a few counts of this clonotype. The genes are TRBV12-3 or TRBV12-4 and TRBJ2-5, with a possible D match to TRBD1 (6 bases). The tail of the sequence fits TRBJ2-7 better, so the J call may be wrong. CDR3 size: 13 residues. The CDR3: CASSLRGSSEQYF. Here the CDR3 DNA reads TGTGCCAGCAGTTTAAGGGGGAGTAGCGAGCAGTACTTC.

This rearrangement joins TRBV20-1 to TRBJ2-5; D not resolved. CDR1 DFQATT and CDR2 SNEGSKA come from the germline V gene (reference sequence). This CDR3 contains 15 residues. Trimming shortened V by 1 base and J by 4 bases, and 16 bases separated the two germline ends. The CDR3 region is CSARGNGPERETQYF. CDR3 coding DNA: TGCAGTGCTAGAGGAAACGGGCCAGAGAGAGAGACCCAGTACTTC.

V and J are TRBV5-1 and TRBJ2-6; D remains unclear. The CDR3 is 13 amino acids. V lost 4 bases and J 11 bases, leaving 13 bases between the germline ends. Per germline, CDR1 SGHRS and CDR2 YFSETQ. CDR3 coding DNA: TGCGCCAGCAGCCCGGTTGGGGTCGACGTCCTGACTTTC. This sequence encodes CASSPVGVDVLTF.

This clonotype has a handful of counts. This chain joins TRBV20-1 and TRBJ1-2, with D tentatively TRBD1 (5 bases). CDR1 is DFQATT, CDR2 SNEGSKA, per germline (reference sequence). V lost 3 bases and J 1 base, leaving 9 bases between the germline ends. The CDR3 runs to 13 residues. The CDR3 DNA is TGCAGTGCTAGGGAGGGGAATAACTATGGCTACACCTTC. Translation gives CSAREGNNYGYTF.

This sequence joins TRBV20-1 and TRBJ2-1, with D uncertain. The germline V gene encodes CDR1 DFQATT and CDR2 SNEGSKA (reference sequence). Trimming stripped 5 bases from V and 8 bases from J, with 19 bases between. The CDR3 contains 14 residues. This CDR3 reads CSAPPPTGFHEQFF. CDR3 coding DNA: TGCAGTGCTCCGCCCCCCACGGGTTTCCATGAGCAGTTCTTC.

The V and J genes are TRBV20-1 and TRBJ2-1; weak D call: TRBD2 (6 bases). Trimming cost V 6 bases and J 8 bases, with 23 bases left between them. The CDR3 loop spans 15 amino acids. The V gene's germline CDR1 is DFQATT and CDR2 SNEGSKA (reference sequence). The CDR3 coding sequence is TGCAGTGCACAACCTTCGACGGGACTGGGCCATGAGCAGTTCTTC. This codes for CSAQPSTGLGHEQFF.

The genes are TRBV5-5 and TRBJ2-1; TRBD1 matches 9 bases. V lost 4 bases, J lost 4 bases, and 6 bases stayed unmatched. Germline V CDR1 and CDR2: SGHKS, YYEKEE (reference sequence). This CDR3 is built from 15 residues. The CDR3 reads CASSRGQGPYNEQFF. The CDR3 region has the DNA TGTGCCAGCAGCAGGGGACAGGGTCCGTACAATGAGCAGTTCTTC.